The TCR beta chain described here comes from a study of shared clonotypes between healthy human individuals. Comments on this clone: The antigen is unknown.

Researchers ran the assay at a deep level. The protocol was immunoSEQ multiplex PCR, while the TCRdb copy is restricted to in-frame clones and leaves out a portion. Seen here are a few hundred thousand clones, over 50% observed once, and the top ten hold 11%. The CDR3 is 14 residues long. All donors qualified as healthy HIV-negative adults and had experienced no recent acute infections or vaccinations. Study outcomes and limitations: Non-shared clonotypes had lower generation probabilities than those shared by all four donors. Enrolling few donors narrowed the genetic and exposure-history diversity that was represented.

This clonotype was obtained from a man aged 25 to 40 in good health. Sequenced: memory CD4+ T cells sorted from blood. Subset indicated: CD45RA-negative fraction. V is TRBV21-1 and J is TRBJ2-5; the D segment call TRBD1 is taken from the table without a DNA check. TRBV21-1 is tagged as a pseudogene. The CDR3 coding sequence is TGTGCCAGCAGCGGACAGGGGGCCTTGGAGACCCAGTACTTC. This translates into CASSGQGALETQYF.